Shown below are 17 T cell receptor beta chains from a single sample sequenced in a study of blood T cells in healthy people across ages. Through a sample-barcoded 5' primer and a J-beta primer mix, a second PCR was run for roughly 7 to 12 cycles. TCRdb recomputed calls from the 5' RACE reads with MiXCR, one row per CDR3 protein. The sample has 550,000 to 750,000 distinct CDR3 sequences, under 25% seen once. Sequenced sample: blood. The receptors were gathered from a man in his 70s in good health.

For the CDR3, the DNA is TGTGCCAGCAGCCCGACCTGGGCCGACGAGCAGTACTTC. Translating gives CASSPTWADEQYF. The chain combines TRBV7-2 with TRBJ2-5; D is ambiguous. The DNA end lines up better with TRBJ2-7; the J call may be wrong. The CDR3 is 13 amino acids. Germline lookup yields CDR1 SGHTA and CDR2 FQGNSA.

This clonotype was counted once. CDR3 sequence: CSAPTPISGANVLTF. DNA of the CDR3: TGCAGTGCCCCTACTCCTATCTCTGGGGCCAACGTCCTGACTTTC. The chain recombines TRBV20-1 with TRBJ2-6; no reliable D call. This CDR3 comprises 15 residues. Trimming cost V 6 bases and J 0 bases, with 12 bases left between them. Per the germline V gene, CDR1 is DFQATT and CDR2 is SNEGSKA (reference sequence).

The CDR3 coding sequence is TGCGCCAGCAGCTTGGCCCCAGGGTTCAATGAGCAGTTCTTC. It codes for CASSLAPGFNEQFF. This sequence joins TRBV5-1 and TRBJ2-7, with a weak D call TRBD1 (5 bases). The closer fit of TRBJ2-1 to the DNA end suggests the J call may be wrong. Germline V gives CDR1 SGHRS, CDR2 YFSETQ. The CDR3 covers 14 residues.

This clonotype was observed a handful of times. The chain couples TRBV7-2 to TRBJ2-5, with D possibly matching TRBD1 (7 bases). The CDR3 covers 15 residues. Germline loops: CDR1 SGHTA, CDR2 FQGNSA. Deletions cut 3 bases from V and 5 bases from J, with 16 bases between. In DNA form, the CDR3 reads TGTGCCAGCAGCTTTCCGACAGGGACTGGGGAGACCCAGTACTTC. Translation: CASSFPTGTGETQYF. Using reference TRBV7-2 and TRBJ2-5 for the parts outside the CDR3, the full variable domain is GAGVSQSPSNKVTEKGKDVELRCDPISGHTALYWYRQSLGQGLEFLIYFQGNSAPDKSGLPSDRFSAERTGGSVSTLTIQRTQQEDSAVYLCASSFPTGTGETQYFGPGTRLLVL.

Concerning this clonotype: A much larger clonotype is one base distant, so this may be a read error. The CDR3 spells CASIKGATGELFF. In DNA form, the CDR3 reads TGCGCCAGCATTAAGGGTGCCACCGGGGAGCTGTTTTTT. The V call is TRBV5-1, the J call TRBJ2-2, with no clear D. The CDR3 runs to 13 residues. Germline V gene lookup returns CDR1 SGHRS and CDR2 YFSETQ. Trimming removed 6 bases at V and 4 bases at J, with 10 bases between.

This clonotype was seen just once. The V and J genes are TRBV11-1 and TRBJ2-5, with D unresolved. The germline V gene encodes CDR1 SGHAT and CDR2 FQDESV (reference sequence). V shed 1 base and J shed 3 bases, with 12 bases lying between them. The CDR3 is 15 amino acids. DNA of the CDR3: TGTGCCAGCAGCTTAGTGGCGAGCAGAGAAGAGACCCAGTACTTC. Its protein product is CASSLVASREETQYF.

About this clonotype: Here the CDR3 omits its conserved ending phenylalanine or tryptophan, so a read error is the likely source. The chain recombines TRBV7-9 with TRBJ2-5, with D unresolved. Germline V lookup: CDR1 SEHNR, CDR2 FQNEAQ (reference sequence). CDR3 size: 15 residues. V was shortened by 4 bases and J by 2 bases, with 14 bases between the two germline ends. The CDR3 protein is CASSSGLAAQETQYS. DNA of the CDR3: TGTGCCAGCAGCTCCGGTTTGGCGGCACAAGAGACCCAGTACTCC.

The chain employs TRBV29-1 and TRBJ1-3; no definite D call. Trimming pared 1 base from V and 6 bases from J, leaving 4 bases between. The CDR3 consists of 11 residues. Germline-derived CDR1 and CDR2 are SQVTM and ANQGSEA. The CDR3 DNA reads TGCAGCGTTGAAGGGATAAACACCATATATTTT. This sequence encodes CSVEGINTIYF. Full variable domain (remainder filled in from reference TRBV29-1 and TRBJ1-3): SAVISQKPSRDICQRGTSLTIQCQVDSQVTMMFWYRQQPGQSLTLIATANQGSEATYESGFVIDKFPISRPNLTFSTLTVSNMSPEDSSIYLCSVEGINTIYFGEGSWLTVV.

Notes on this clonotype: A junction boundary mismatches the germline segment, possibly from a read error. This sequence joins TRBV20-1 and TRBJ2-5; 12 bases are shared with TRBD2. The CDR3 runs to 15 residues. Per germline, CDR1 DFQATT and CDR2 SNEGSKA (reference sequence). The CDR3 sequence: CSARASGRAAETQYF. The CDR3, as DNA: TGCAGCGCTAGGGCTAGCGGGAGGGCCGCGGAGACCCAGTACTTC.

The V call is TRBV3-1, the J call TRBJ2-2; D gene uncertain. Trimming shortened V by 0 bases and J by 4 bases, and 12 bases separated the two germline ends. The CDR3 covers 16 residues. Germline V lookup: CDR1 LGHDT, CDR2 YNNKEL (reference sequence). Here the CDR3 reads CASSQDLDSATGELFF. CDR3 nucleotide sequence: TGTGCCAGCAGCCAAGATTTAGACTCCGCCACCGGGGAGCTGTTTTTT. Full variable domain (remainder filled in from reference TRBV3-1 and TRBJ2-2): DTAVSQTPKYLVTQMGNDKSIKCEQNLGHDTMYWYKQDSKKFLKIMFSYNNKELIINETVPNRFSPKSPDKAHLNLHINSLELGDSAVYFCASSQDLDSATGELFFGEGSRLTVL.

There are a few counts of this clonotype. Germline is not matched at one junction end, which may reflect a read error. The chain recombines TRBV6-2 or TRBV6-3 with TRBJ2-3; D is possibly TRBD2 (6 bases). CDR3 length: 12 residues. Germline V CDR1 and CDR2: MNHEY, SVGEGT. The CDR3 reads CASSDPGDAQYF. CDR3 nucleotides: TGTGCCAGCAGTGATCCGGGAGATGCGCAGTATTTT.

This clonotype was counted a few times. CDR3 nucleotide sequence: TGTGCCAGCAGCCCTGGGTGGGAGTTGGACGAGCAGTACTTC. Protein sequence: CASSPGWELDEQYF. This sequence joins TRBV28 and TRBJ2-7; tentatively, D is TRBD2 (5 bases). The germline V gene encodes CDR1 MDHEN and CDR2 SYDVKM. The V end lost 6 bases, the J end lost 5 bases, and 17 bases lay between the germline ends. The CDR3 length is 14 residues. The full variable domain, with the rest looked up from reference TRBV28 and TRBJ2-7, is DVKVTQSSRYLVKRTGEKVFLECVQDMDHENMFWYRQDPGLGLRLIYFSYDVKMKEKGDIPEGYSVSREKKERFSLILESASTNQTSMYLCASSPGWELDEQYFGPGTRLTVT.

The CDR3 nucleotides read TGCGCCAGCAGCCAAGAACAGGGGAATGAGCAGTTCTTC. This codes for CASSQEQGNEQFF. The chain joins TRBV4-1 to TRBJ2-5, with 7 bases aligning to TRBD1. The DNA matches TRBJ2-1 better at its end, which makes the J call doubtful. CDR1 and CDR2 (germline): MGHRA, YSYEKL. The CDR3 has 13 residues.

The chain employs TRBV18 and TRBJ2-3; no definite D call. Germline V gene sequence: CDR1 KGHSH, CDR2 LQKENI. The CDR3 has 14 amino acids. V was shortened by 2 bases and J by 4 bases, with 10 bases between the two germline ends. CDR3 sequence: CASSPRLGPDTQYF. The CDR3 nucleotides read TGTGCCAGCTCACCAAGGTTGGGTCCAGATACGCAGTATTTT. The full variable domain, with the rest looked up from reference TRBV18 and TRBJ2-3, is NAGVMQNPRHLVRRRGQEARLRCSPMKGHSHVYWYRQLPEEGLKFMVYLQKENIIDESGMPKERFSAEFPKEGPSILRIQQVVRGDSAAYFCASSPRLGPDTQYFGPGTRLTVL.

This clonotype was counted a few times. The chain couples TRBV29-1 to TRBJ2-7; 7 positions match TRBD1. Trimming cost V 7 bases and J 0 bases; bases outside gene matches: 6. The CDR3 has 13 amino acids. Germline CDR1 is SQVTM and CDR2 is ANQGSEA. This CDR3 is CSAEGASSYEQYF. The CDR3 nucleotides are TGCAGCGCTGAGGGGGCTAGCTCCTACGAGCAGTACTTC.

The table lists this clonotype with a few counts. The rearrangement joins TRBV24-1 to TRBJ2-3; D might be TRBD2 (6 bases). V was pared by 5 bases and J by 5 bases, with 22 bases between. This CDR3 is built from 17 residues. Germline CDR1 is KGHDR and CDR2 is SFDVKD. The CDR3 loop is CATSASLAETYGDTQYF. CDR3 sequence (DNA): TGTGCCACCAGTGCGTCATTAGCGGAGACTTACGGAGATACGCAGTATTTT.

There are a few counts of this clonotype. Here the CDR3 DNA reads TGTGCCAGCAGAGGACAGGGTGGGAAAACTGAAGCTTTCTTT. It translates to CASRGQGGKTEAFF. The V gene is TRBV2, the J gene TRBJ1-1; TRBD1 aligns across 8 bases. V lost 6 bases, J lost 5 bases, and 8 bases stayed unmatched. The CDR3 runs 14 residues. Germline V gene lookup returns CDR1 SNHLY and CDR2 FYNNEI.